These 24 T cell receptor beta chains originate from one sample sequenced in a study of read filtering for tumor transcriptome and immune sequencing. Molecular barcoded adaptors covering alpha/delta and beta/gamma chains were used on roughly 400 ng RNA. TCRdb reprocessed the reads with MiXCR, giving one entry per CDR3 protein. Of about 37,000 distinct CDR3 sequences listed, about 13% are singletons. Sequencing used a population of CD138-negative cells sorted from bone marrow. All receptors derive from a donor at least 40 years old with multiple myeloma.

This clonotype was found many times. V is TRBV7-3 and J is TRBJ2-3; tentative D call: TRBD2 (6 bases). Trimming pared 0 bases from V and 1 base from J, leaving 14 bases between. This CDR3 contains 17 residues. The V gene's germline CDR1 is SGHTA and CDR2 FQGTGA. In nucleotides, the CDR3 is TGTGCCAGCAGCTTAACTGCGGGAAGTTTGGGCACAGATACGCAGTATTTT. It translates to CASSLTAGSLGTDTQYF. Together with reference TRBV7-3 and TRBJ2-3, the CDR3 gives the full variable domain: GAGVSQTPSNKVTEKGKYVELRCDPISGHTALYWYRQSLGQGPEFLIYFQGTGAADDSGLPNDRFFAVRPEGSVSTLKIQRTERGDSAVYLCASSLTAGSLGTDTQYFGPGTRLTVL.

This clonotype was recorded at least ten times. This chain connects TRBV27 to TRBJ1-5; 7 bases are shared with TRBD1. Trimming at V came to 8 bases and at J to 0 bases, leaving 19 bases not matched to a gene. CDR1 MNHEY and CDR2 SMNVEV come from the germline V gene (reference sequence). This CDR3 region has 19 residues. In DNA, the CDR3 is TGTGCCAGCCCCGGGGGAGGGACAGCCACGAATTATAGCAATCAGCCCCAGCATTTT. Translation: CASPGGGTATNYSNQPQHF.

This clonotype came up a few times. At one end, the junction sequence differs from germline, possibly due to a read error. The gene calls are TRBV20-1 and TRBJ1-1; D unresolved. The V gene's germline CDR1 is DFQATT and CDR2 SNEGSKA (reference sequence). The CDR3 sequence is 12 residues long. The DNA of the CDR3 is TGCAGTGCTAGAGGATTAAACACTAAAGCTTTCTTT. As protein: CSARGLNTKAFF.

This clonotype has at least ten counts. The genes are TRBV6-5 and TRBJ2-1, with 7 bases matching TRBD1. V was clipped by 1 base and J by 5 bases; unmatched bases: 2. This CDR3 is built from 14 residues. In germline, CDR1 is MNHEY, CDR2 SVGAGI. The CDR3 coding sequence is TGTGCCAGCAGTTACTGGGGGACAGACAATGAGCAGTTCTTC. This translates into CASSYWGTDNEQFF.

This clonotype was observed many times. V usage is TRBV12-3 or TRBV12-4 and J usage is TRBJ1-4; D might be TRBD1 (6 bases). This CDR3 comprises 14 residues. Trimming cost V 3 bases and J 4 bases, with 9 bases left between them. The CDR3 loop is CASSFRRGNEKLFF. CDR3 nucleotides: TGTGCCAGCAGTTTTCGCAGGGGTAATGAAAAACTGTTTTTT.

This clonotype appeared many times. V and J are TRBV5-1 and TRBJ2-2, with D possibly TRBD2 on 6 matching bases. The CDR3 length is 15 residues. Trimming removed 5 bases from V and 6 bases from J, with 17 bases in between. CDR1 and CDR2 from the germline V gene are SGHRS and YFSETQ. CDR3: CASSTGQEGAGELFF. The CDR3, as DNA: TGCGCCAGCAGTACAGGTCAGGAGGGAGCCGGGGAGCTGTTTTTT.

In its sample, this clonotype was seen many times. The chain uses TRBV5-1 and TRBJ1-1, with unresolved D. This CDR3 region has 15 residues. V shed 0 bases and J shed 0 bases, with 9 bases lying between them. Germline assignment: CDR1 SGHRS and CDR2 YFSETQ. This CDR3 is CASSLGRLMNTEAFF. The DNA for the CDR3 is TGCGCCAGCAGCTTGGGCAGGTTGATGAACACTGAAGCTTTCTTT.

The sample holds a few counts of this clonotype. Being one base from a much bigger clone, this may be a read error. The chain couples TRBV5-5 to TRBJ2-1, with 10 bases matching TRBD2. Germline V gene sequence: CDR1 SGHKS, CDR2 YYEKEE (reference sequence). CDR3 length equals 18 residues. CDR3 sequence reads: CASSLELAGLSSYKEQFF. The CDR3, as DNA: TGTGCCAGCAGCTTGGAACTAGCGGGACTGAGCTCCTACAAGGAGCAGTTCTTC.

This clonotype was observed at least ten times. The CDR3 DNA sequence: TGTGCCAGCAGCCCCGATGGCGGTACTGGTTACACCTTC. It encodes CASSPDGGTGYTF. The chain joins TRBV28 to TRBJ1-2, with D unclear. Between the trimmed V and J ends, which lost 6 bases and 11 bases, there was a span of 19 bases. The CDR3 is 13 residues long. Germline V gene lookup returns CDR1 MDHEN and CDR2 SYDVKM.

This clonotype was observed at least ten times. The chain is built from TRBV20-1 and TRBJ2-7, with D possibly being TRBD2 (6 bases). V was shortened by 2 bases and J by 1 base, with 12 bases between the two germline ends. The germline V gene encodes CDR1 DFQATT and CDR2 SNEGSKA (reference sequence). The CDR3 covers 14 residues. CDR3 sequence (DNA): TGCAGTGCTAGACCGGTCCGGGAGTCCTACGAGCAGTACTTC. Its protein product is CSARPVRESYEQYF.

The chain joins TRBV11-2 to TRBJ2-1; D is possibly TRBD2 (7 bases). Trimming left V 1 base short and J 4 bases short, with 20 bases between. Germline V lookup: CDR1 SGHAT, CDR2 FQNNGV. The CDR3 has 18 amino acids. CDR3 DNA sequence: TGTGCCAGCAGCTTAGGATTCGCTGGGAGGGGGAAATACAATGAGCAGTTCTTC. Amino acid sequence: CASSLGFAGRGKYNEQFF.

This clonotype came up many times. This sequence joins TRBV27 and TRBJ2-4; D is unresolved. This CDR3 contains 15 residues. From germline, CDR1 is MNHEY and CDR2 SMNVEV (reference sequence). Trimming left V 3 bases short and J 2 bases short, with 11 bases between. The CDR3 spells CASSLGQLSKNIQYF. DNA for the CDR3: TGTGCCAGCAGTTTGGGTCAGCTTTCCAAAAACATTCAGTACTTC.

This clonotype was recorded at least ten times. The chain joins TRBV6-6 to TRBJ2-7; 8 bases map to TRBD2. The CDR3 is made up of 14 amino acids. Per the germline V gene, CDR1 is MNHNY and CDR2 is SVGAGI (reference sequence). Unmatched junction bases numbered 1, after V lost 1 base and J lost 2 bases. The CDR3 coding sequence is TGTGCCAGCAGTTACTTGGGACTAGCCTACGAGCAGTACTTC. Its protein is CASSYLGLAYEQYF.

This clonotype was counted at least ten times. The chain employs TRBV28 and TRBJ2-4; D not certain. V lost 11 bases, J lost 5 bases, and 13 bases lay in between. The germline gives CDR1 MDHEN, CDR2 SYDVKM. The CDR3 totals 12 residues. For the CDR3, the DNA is TGTGCCTGTCTGGACCAAGAAAACATTCAGTACTTC. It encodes CACLDQENIQYF.

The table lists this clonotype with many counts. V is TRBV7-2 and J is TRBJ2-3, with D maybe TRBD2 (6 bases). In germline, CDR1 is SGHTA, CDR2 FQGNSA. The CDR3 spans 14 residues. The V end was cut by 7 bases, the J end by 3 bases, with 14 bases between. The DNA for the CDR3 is TGTGCCAGCACTCGGGGCGGGATAACAGATACGCAGTATTTT. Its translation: CASTRGGITDTQYF.

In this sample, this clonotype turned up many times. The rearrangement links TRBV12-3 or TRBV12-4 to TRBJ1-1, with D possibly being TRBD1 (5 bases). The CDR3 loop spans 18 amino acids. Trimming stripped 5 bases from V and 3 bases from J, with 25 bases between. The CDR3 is CASSDPSGSGDVDTEAFF. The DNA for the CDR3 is TGTGCCAGCAGTGACCCCTCTGGGAGCGGGGACGTGGACACTGAAGCTTTCTTT.

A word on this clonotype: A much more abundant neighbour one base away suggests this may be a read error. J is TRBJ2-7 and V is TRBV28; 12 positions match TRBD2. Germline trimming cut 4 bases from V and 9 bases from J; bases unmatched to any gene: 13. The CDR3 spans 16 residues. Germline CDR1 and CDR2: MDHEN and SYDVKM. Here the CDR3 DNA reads TGTGCCAGCAGTTCGTTGTCTAGCGGGAGGGCCTCCGGGCAGTACTTC. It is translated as CASSSLSSGRASGQYF. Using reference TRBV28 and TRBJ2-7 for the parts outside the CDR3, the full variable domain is DVKVTQSSRYLVKRTGEKVFLECVQDMDHENMFWYRQDPGLGLRLIYFSYDVKMKEKGDIPEGYSVSREKKERFSLILESASTNQTSMYLCASSSLSSGRASGQYFGPGTRLTVT.

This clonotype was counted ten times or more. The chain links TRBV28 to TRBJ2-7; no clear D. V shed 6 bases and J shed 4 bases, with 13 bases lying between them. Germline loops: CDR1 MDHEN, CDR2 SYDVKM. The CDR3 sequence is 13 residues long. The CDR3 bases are TGTGCCAGCAGCCTCGACGGTACGTACGAGCAGTACTTC. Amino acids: CASSLDGTYEQYF.

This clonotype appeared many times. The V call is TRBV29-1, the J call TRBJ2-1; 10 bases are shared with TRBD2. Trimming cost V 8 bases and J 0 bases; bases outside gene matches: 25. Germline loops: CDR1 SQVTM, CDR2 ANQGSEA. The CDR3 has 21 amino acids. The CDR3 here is CSPSVLRTSGVNASSYNEQFF. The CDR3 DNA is TGCAGCCCGTCCGTCCTGCGGACTAGCGGAGTCAATGCCAGCTCCTACAATGAGCAGTTCTTC.

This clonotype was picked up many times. This CDR3 reads CSVVTSGGWNNEQFF. CDR3 coding DNA: TGCAGCGTCGTGACTAGCGGGGGATGGAACAATGAGCAGTTCTTC. This rearrangement joins TRBV29-1 to TRBJ2-1, with TRBD2 matching 12 bases. The CDR3 consists of 15 residues. In germline, CDR1 is SQVTM, CDR2 ANQGSEA. Unmatched junction bases numbered 8, after V lost 6 bases and J lost 5 bases.

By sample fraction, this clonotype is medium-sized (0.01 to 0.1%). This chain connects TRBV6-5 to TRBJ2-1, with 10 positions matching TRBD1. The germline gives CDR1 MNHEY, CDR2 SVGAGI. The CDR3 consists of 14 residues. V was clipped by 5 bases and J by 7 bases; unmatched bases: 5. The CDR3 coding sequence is TGTGCCAGCAGTGCCCCGGGACAGGGGAATGAGCAGTTCTTC. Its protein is CASSAPGQGNEQFF.

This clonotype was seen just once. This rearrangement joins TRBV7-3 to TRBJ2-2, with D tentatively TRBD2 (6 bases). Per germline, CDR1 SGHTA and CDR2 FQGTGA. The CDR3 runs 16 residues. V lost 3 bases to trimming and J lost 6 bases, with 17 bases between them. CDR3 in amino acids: CASSFRPGGESGELFF. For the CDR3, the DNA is TGTGCCAGCAGCTTCAGACCCGGGGGAGAATCCGGGGAGCTGTTTTTT.

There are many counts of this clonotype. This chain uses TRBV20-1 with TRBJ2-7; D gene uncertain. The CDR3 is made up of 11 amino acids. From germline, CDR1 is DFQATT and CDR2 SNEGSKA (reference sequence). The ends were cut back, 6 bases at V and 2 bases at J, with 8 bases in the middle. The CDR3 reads CSARPTYEQYF. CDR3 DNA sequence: TGCAGTGCCCGCCCTACCTACGAGCAGTACTTC.

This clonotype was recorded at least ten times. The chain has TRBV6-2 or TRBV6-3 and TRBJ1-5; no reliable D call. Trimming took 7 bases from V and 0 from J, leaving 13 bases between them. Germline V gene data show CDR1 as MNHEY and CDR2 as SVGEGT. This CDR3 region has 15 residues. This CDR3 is CASTASLYSNQPQHF. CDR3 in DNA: TGTGCCAGCACTGCCAGTCTTTATAGCAATCAGCCCCAGCATTTT.